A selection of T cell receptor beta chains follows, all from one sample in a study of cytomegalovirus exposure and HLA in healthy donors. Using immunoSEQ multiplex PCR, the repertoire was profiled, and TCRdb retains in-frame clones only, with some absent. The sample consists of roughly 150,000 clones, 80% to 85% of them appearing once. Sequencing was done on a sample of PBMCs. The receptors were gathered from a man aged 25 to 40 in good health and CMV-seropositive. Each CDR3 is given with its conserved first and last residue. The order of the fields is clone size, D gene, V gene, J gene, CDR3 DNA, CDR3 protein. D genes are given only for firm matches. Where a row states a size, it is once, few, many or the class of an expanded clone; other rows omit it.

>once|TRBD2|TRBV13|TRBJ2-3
TGTGCCAGCAGCTTAGGACTAGCGGGAGTAACAGATACGCAGTATTTT
CASSLGLAGVTDTQYF
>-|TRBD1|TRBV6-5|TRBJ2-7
TGTGCCAGCAGTTACACAGGGGAAGGCGTAGAGCAGTACTTC
CASSYTGEGVEQYF
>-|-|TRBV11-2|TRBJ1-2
TGTGCCAGCAGCTTAGGCCAGGGCTATGGCTACACCTTC
CASSLGQGYGYTF
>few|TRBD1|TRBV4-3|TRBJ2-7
TGCGCCAGCAGCCAAGATGGGGGACAGATGGACGAGCAGTACTTC
CASSQDGGQMDEQYF
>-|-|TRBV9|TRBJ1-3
TGTGCCAGCAGCGGACGACTCGTGAATGGAAACACCATATATTTT
CASSGRLVNGNTIYF
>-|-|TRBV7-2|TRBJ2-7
TGTGCCAGCAGCTTAGGAGGGGGGGCCGCCTACGAGCAGTACTTC
CASSLGGGAAYEQYF
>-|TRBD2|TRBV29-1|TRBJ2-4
TGCAGCACCTCGACCGGGGGGACTCAGGACATTCAGTACTTC
CSTSTGGTQDIQYF
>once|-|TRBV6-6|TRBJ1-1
TGTGCCAGCAGCCCTAACAGGGAGAACACTGAAGCTTTCTTT
CASSPNRENTEAFF
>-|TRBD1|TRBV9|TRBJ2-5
TGTGCCAGCAGCGCCTCCGGGACAGGGGAGTTTGGGACCCAGTACTTC
CASSASGTGEFGTQYF
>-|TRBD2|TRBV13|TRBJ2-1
TGTGCCAGCAGCTCAACCGGGACTAGCGCCTACAATGAGCAGTTCTTC
CASSSTGTSAYNEQFF
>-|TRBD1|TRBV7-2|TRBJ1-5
TGTGCCAGCAGCTCGACAGGGGGGAGCAATCAGCCCCAGCATTTT
CASSSTGGSNQPQHF
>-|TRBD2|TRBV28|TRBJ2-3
TGTGCCAGCAGGCCTCTAGCGGGGTCGGATACGCAGTATTTT
CASRPLAGSDTQYF
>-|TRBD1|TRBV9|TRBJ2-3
TGTGCCAGCAGCGCCACAGGGGTCCCTGCGCAGGATACGCAGTATTTT
CASSATGVPAQDTQYF
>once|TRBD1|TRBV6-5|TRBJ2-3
TGTGCCAGCAGTTACGGACAGGGAGGCGGCACAGATACGCAGTATTTT
CASSYGQGGGTDTQYF
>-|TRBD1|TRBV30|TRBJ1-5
TGTGCCTGGGCCCCCGGGACAGGGGGACAGCCCCAGCATTTT
CAWAPGTGGQPQHF
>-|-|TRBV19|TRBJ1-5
TGTGCCAGTAGTATAGATCGCGGCAGGGAGGGGGACAATCAGCCCCAGCATTTT
CASSIDRGREGDNQPQHF
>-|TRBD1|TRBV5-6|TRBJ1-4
TGTGCCAGCACCGATTATACCGCCGGACAGGATGAAAAACTGTTTTTT
CASTDYTAGQDEKLFF
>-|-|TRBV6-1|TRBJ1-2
TGTGCCAGCAGATTCGCGGACACGGAATTTTATGGCTACACCTTC
CASRFADTEFYGYTF